This T cell receptor beta chain was identified during a study of graft-versus-host responses after intestinal transplantation (dated by TCRdb to the early 2020s). For the study in its entirety: The transplants that recipients got were multivisceral, liver-intestinal, or isolated intestinal. All recipients received anti-thymocyte globulin induction followed by maintenance tacrolimus and steroids for three to four years. Graft-versus-host and host-versus-graft alloreactive T cell clones were tracked in the graft, circulation and bone marrow after intestinal transplantation using bulk TCR-beta CDR3 sequencing. To identify alloreactive clones, pre-transplant mixed lymphocyte reaction products were sequenced and compared with unstimulated pre-transplant donor and recipient T cells. The cohort enrolled about two dozen intestinal transplant recipients including one retransplant, and a few patients lacking pretransplant specimens were excluded. Donor T cell macrochimerism was defined as a peak of at least 4% donor T cells among recipient peripheral blood mononuclear cells. Rather than going through the commercial service, samples from a few later patients were sequenced in-house on an Illumina MiSeq and processed with MiXCR. The paper as a whole reports these results and caveats: High GvH to HvG T cell clonal ratios were observed in the allografts of patients with donor T cell macrochimerism. Early after transplant, declines in HvG clones were associated with peak levels of circulating GvH clones. GvH clones turned up in recipient bone marrow, with some appearing earlier in ileal mucosa or blood, a pattern consistent with an intestinal mucosal origin. Conclusions were limited by the relatively low number and heterogeneity of intestinal transplant patients.

A word on this clone: There is no known antigen for this receptor. No base quality information exists; no much larger clone differs at one position.

Libraries were constructed by the immunoSEQ multiplex PCR assay. High-throughput TCR-beta CDR3 sequencing of genomic DNA from most patients was performed by Adaptive Biotechnologies. Concerning the study's data processing: TCR sequencing data were retrieved from Adaptive's ImmunoSEQ software for around 18 patients, whereas three other patients were processed with MiXCR and VDJtools. CDR3 nucleotide sequences shared by donor and recipient were removed because the origin of these sequences could not be assigned. Alloreactive clones required at least 2-fold expansion over unstimulated cells and minimum CFSE-low frequency of 0.002% (template counts) or 0.001% (read counts). A clone was considered mappable if detected in the sequenced pre-transplant spleen, lymph node, or MLR CFSE-low populations of the donor or recipient. Cumulative frequency of alloreactive clones was calculated as a percentage of all sequences weighted by copy number. TCRdb carries this immuneACCESS record with in-frame sequences only. Its versions omit some clonotypes, under half of them owing to an unresolved V gene in the studies checked, with the rest unexplained. The DNA gave D and trimming, while V, J and clone size come from that table. The sample includes approximately 60,000 clones, with around 90% observed a single time. The ten largest account for approximately 1.6% of the sample.

Blood samples were collected up to 4 times in the first month after transplant and then at least monthly when available. The TCR comes from a human patient who received an intestinal transplant, so some T cells may come from the graft donor. The sample in question was PBMCs, obtained 26 days after transplant.

The DNA reads as follows: TGTGCCAGCAGCGTAGGACTAGCGGGGGCCCCCCCCAAAAACACCGGGGAGCTGTTTTTT. Its protein reads: CASSVGLAGAPPKNTGELFF. Recombination joined TRBV9 with TRBJ2-2; 12 bases in between match TRBD2. CDR1 is given as SGDLS and CDR2 as YYNGEE, both from the germline V gene. The CDR3 starts with the cysteine, ends with the phenylalanine, and has 20 residues. CDR3 DNA only is kept here, 60 bases in frame from base 1. The germline V and J ends show losses of 0 bases and 2 bases respectively, and no gene match explains 11 bases of the junction.